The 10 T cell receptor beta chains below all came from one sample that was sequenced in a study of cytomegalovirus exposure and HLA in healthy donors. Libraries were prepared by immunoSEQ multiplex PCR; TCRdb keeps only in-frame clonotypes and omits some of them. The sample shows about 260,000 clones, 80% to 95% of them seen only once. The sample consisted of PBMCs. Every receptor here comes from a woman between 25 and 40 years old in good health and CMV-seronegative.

The CDR3 sequence is CASSFLPGQSYEQYF. The CDR3 DNA follows: TGTGCCAGCAGCTTCCTTCCGGGACAGTCCTACGAGCAGTACTTC. V is TRBV5-6 and J is TRBJ2-7; TRBD1 agrees at 7 bases. The junction had 6 bases not matched to a gene; V was cut back by 2 bases and J by 1 base. The CDR3 has 15 amino acids. Germline V gene lookup returns CDR1 SGHDT and CDR2 YYEEEE.

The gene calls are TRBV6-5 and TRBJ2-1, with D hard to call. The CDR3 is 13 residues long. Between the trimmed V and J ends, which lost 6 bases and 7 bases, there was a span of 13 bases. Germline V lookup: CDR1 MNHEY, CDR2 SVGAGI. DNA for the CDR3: TGTGCCAGCAGATATACGTCCGGGAATGAGCAGTTCTTC. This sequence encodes CASRYTSGNEQFF.

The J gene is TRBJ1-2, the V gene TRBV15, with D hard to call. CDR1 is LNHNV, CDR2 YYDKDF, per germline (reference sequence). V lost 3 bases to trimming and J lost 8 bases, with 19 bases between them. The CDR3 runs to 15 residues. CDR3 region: CATSSPKGELRGYTF. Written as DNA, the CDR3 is TGTGCCACCAGCAGTCCCAAGGGTGAACTTCGAGGCTACACCTTC.

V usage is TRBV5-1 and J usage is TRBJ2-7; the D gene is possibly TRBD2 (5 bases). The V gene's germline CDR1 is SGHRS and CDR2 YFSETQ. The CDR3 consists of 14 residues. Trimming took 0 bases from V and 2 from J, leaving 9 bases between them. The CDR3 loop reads CASSLDGLTYEQYF. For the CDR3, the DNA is TGCGCCAGCAGCTTGGACGGACTTACCTACGAGCAGTACTTC. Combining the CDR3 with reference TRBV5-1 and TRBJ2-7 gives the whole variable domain KAGVTQTPRYLIKTRGQQVTLSCSPISGHRSVSWYQQTPGQGLQFLFEYFSETQRNKGNFPGRFSGRQFSNSRSEMNVSTLELGDSALYLCASSLDGLTYEQYFGPGTRLTVT.

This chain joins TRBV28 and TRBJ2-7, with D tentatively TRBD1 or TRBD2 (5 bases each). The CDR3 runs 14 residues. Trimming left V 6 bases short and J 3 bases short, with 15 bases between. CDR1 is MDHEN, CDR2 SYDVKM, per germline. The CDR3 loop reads CASRPGTQHYEQYF. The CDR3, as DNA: TGTGCCAGCAGGCCAGGGACGCAGCACTACGAGCAGTACTTC.

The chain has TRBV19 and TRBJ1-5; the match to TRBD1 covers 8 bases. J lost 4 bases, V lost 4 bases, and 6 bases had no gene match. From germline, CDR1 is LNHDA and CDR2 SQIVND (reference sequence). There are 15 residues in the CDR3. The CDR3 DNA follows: TGTGCCAGTAGTACGACAGGGGTGCGGAATCAGCCCCAGCATTTT. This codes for CASSTTGVRNQPQHF.

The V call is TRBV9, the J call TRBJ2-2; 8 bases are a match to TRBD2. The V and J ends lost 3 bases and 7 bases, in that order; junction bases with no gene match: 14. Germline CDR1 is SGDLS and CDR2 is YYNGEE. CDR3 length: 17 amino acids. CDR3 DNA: TGTGCCAGCAGCGCCCGATCGAGCGGGAGTGTAGGCGGGGAGCTGTTTTTT. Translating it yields CASSARSSGSVGGELFF.

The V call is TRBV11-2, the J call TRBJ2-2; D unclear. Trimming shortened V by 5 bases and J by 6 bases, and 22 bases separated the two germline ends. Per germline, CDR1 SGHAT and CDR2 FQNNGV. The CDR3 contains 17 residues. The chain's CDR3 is CASSHPRTQSTSGELFF. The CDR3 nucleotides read TGTGCCAGCAGCCATCCTCGAACTCAAAGCACCTCCGGGGAGCTGTTTTTT.

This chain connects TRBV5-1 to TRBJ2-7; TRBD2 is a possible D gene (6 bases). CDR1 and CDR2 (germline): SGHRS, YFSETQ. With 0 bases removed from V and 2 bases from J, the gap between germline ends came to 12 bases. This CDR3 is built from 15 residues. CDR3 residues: CASSLGSGSTYEQYF. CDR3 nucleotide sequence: TGCGCCAGCAGCTTGGGGAGCGGGTCTACCTACGAGCAGTACTTC.

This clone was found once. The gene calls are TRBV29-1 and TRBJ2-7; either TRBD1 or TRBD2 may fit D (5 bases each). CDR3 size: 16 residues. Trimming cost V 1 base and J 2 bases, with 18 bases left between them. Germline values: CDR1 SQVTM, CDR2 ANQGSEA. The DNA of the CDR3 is TGCAGCGTTGAAGGGGGGTTGGCAGCTCGACCCTACGAGCAGTACTTC. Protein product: CSVEGGLAARPYEQYF.